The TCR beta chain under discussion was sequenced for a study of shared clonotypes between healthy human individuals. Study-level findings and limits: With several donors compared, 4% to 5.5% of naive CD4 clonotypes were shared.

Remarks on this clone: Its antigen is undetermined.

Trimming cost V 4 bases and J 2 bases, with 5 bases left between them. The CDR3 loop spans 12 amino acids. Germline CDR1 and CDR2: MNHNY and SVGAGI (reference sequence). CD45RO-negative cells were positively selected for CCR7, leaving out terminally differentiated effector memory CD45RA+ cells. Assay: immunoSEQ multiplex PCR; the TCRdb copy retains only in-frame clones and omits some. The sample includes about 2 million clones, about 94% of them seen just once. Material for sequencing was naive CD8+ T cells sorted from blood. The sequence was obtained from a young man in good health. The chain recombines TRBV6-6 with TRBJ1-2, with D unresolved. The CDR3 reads CASSLDNYGYTF. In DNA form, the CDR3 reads TGTGCCAGCAGTTTGGACAACTATGGCTACACCTTC.